The rows below give T cell receptor beta chains drawn from one sample of a study of blood T cell repertoires in COVID-19. The method was immunoSEQ multiplex PCR; TCRdb's version includes in-frame clones alone and lacks a portion of them. Counted here are some 510,000 clones, 70% to 90% occurring once; the ten biggest clones make up approximately 1.8%. The sample was PBMCs or T cells enriched from blood (not recorded which). The origin of the receptors is a woman aged 40 to 55 who had recovered from COVID-19. The conserved cysteine and the conserved F or W are not part of the CDR3 here. The D gene is left open where the match is weak. Size tells how often a clone was seen (once, few, many) or the class of an expanded clone, and some rows leave it out.

d_gene	v_gene	j_gene	abundance	CDR3aa
TRBD1	TRBV7-2	TRBJ1-4	.	ASSPRTGQGWATNEKLF
.	TRBV11-3	TRBJ2-2	.	ASSPVTGELF
.	TRBV2	TRBJ2-1	.	ASDLTKIDNEQF
.	TRBV11-2	TRBJ2-2	.	ASSLFYTGELF
TRBD1	TRBV5-1	TRBJ2-3	.	ASSLFRTGGTDTQY
.	TRBV15	TRBJ1-2	.	ATSIQAGGVYGYT
.	TRBV5-1	TRBJ1-1	.	ASSLPGNTEAF
.	TRBV10-3	TRBJ2-1	.	AISEPSQGTNEQF
TRBD1	TRBV18	TRBJ2-7	.	ASSPDRQGGEQY
.	TRBV5-1	TRBJ1-2	.	ASSLGQPPKEDYT
.	TRBV7-9	TRBJ1-3	.	ASRSTGNTIY
TRBD1	TRBV11-3	TRBJ1-4	.	ASSSLQGLGEKLF
TRBD1	TRBV7-9	TRBJ1-1	once	ASSLAQGAKAEAF
.	TRBV7-2	TRBJ2-5	.	ASSLEGTAIY
TRBD2	TRBV4-1	TRBJ2-5	.	ASSQARVAGAETQY
TRBD1	TRBV24-1	TRBJ2-7	.	ATSDLTGGTDEQY
TRBD2	TRBV7-2	TRBJ2-7	.	ASSPSSGRIYEQY
.	TRBV9	TRBJ1-1	.	ASSVYLGGANTEAF
.	TRBV10-3	TRBJ1-5	.	AISESRDNQPQH
TRBD2	TRBV10-1	TRBJ2-3	.	ASSEPAGGTDTQY
.	TRBV5-1	TRBJ2-3	.	ASSLGGYRTDTQY
TRBD1	TRBV18	TRBJ1-1	.	ASSRTGGGTEAF
.	TRBV3-1/TRBV3-2	TRBJ1-6	.	ASSQGRGWSSYNSPLH
.	TRBV2	TRBJ2-7	once	ASREGPYEQY
TRBD2	TRBV9	TRBJ2-1	.	ASSAGGSTYNEQF
TRBD1	TRBV6-5	TRBJ1-2	few	ASSPGQGNYGYT
.	TRBV28	TRBJ2-2	.	ASSFKQNTGELF
.	TRBV18	TRBJ1-1	.	ASSPQGPGTEAF
TRBD2	TRBV4-3	TRBJ2-5	.	ASSSRLAGGVQETQY
.	TRBV2	TRBJ1-2	.	ASSETAGGYT
TRBD1	TRBV25-1	TRBJ1-5	.	ASSDGTGLWGPQH
TRBD2	TRBV2	TRBJ2-1	.	ASRRLAGPSYNEQF
TRBD2	TRBV29-1	TRBJ2-1	.	SLKDISGTYNEQF